This TCR beta chain is drawn from a study of T cells after posttransplantation cyclophosphamide. Data came from immunoSEQ multiplex PCR; TCRdb stores just in-frame clones and leaves some out. The sample was found to contain 6,500 to 9,500 clones, and every one recurs. The CDR3 spans 15 residues. V lost 2 bases and J lost 0; bases outside the gene matches: 4. Germline V lookup: CDR1 KGHSH, CDR2 LQKENI. A marrow graft followed busulfan-fludarabine conditioning, with cyclophosphamide on days +3 and +4. The source is a male patient aged 50 to 60 who received an allogeneic stem cell transplant from an unrelated donor, was CMV-positive, and had acute GVHD only. The T cells may partly be graft donor cells. V and J are TRBV18 and TRBJ2-7, with 7 bases fitting TRBD1. Sequenced material: PBMCs, taken after allogeneic stem cell transplant with posttransplant cyclophosphamide. In nucleotides, the CDR3 is TGTGCCAGCTCACCAACAGGGGTCAGCTCCTACGAGCAGTACTTC. It specifies CASSPTGVSSYEQYF. Using reference TRBV18 and TRBJ2-7 for the parts outside the CDR3, the full variable domain is NAGVMQNPRHLVRRRGQEARLRCSPMKGHSHVYWYRQLPEEGLKFMVYLQKENIIDESGMPKERFSAEFPKEGPSILRIQQVVRGDSAAYFCASSPTGVSSYEQYFGPGTRLTVT.